This is a list of T cell receptor beta chains from one sample in a study of cytotoxic CD8 clonotypes in ibrutinib-treated CLL. The table came from immunoSEQ multiplex PCR; TCRdb's copy has only in-frame clones and leaves some out. The repertoire includes around 160,000 clones, 81% of them detected once, and about 2% sits in the top ten. Specimen: PBMCs, collected after 12 months of ibrutinib treatment. Every receptor here comes from a human donor with chronic lymphocytic leukemia. Each CDR3 is given with its conserved first and last residue. Fields, in order: CDR3 length, D gene, V gene, J gene, clone size, CDR3 DNA, CDR3 protein. D genes are given only for firm matches. A row's size may be missing; if present it is once, few, many or a size class.

cdr3_length: 14
d_call: .
v_call: TRBV5-6
j_call: TRBJ1-5
clone_size: .
cdr3_nt: TGTGCCAGCAGCTACAGTGGGTCGGGTCAGCCCCAGCATTTT
cdr3_aa: CASSYSGSGQPQHF

cdr3_length: 12
d_call: .
v_call: TRBV4-1
j_call: TRBJ1-6
clone_size: .
cdr3_nt: TGCGCCAGCAGCCAAGTGAATTCACCCCTCCACTTT
cdr3_aa: CASSQVNSPLHF

cdr3_length: 15
d_call: .
v_call: TRBV5-1
j_call: TRBJ2-3
clone_size: few
cdr3_nt: TGCGCCAGCAGCTTGACAGGCGGGGGCTCAGATACGCAGTATTTT
cdr3_aa: CASSLTGGGSDTQYF

cdr3_length: 14
d_call: .
v_call: TRBV19
j_call: TRBJ1-1
clone_size: few
cdr3_nt: TGTGCCAGTAGTAGTACAGGGATGATGGCTGAAGCTTTCTTT
cdr3_aa: CASSSTGMMAEAFF

cdr3_length: 15
d_call: .
v_call: TRBV7-9
j_call: TRBJ1-4
clone_size: once
cdr3_nt: TGTGCCAGCAGCTCCTTTCGGGGAATTGTTGAAAAACTGTTTTTT
cdr3_aa: CASSSFRGIVEKLFF

cdr3_length: 17
d_call: TRBD2
v_call: TRBV15
j_call: TRBJ2-7
clone_size: .
cdr3_nt: TGTGCCACCAGCAGAGGGGACTTAGCGGGAGGGAACTACGAGCAGTACTTC
cdr3_aa: CATSRGDLAGGNYEQYF

cdr3_length: 13
d_call: .
v_call: TRBV7-3
j_call: TRBJ1-1
clone_size: .
cdr3_nt: TGTGCCAGCCAAAGCCAAATGAACACTGAAGCTTTCTTT
cdr3_aa: CASQSQMNTEAFF

cdr3_length: 18
d_call: .
v_call: TRBV1
j_call: TRBJ2-7
clone_size: .
cdr3_nt: TGCACCAGCAGCCACAAAAAGGGGGGGCTAGCGGATACCTACGAGCAGTACTTC
cdr3_aa: CTSSHKKGGLADTYEQYF

cdr3_length: 12
d_call: .
v_call: TRBV4-1
j_call: TRBJ1-6
clone_size: .
cdr3_nt: TGCGCCAGCAGCCAGGTTTTCTCACCCCTCCACTTT
cdr3_aa: CASSQVFSPLHF

cdr3_length: 15
d_call: .
v_call: TRBV9
j_call: TRBJ1-3
clone_size: .
cdr3_nt: TGTGCCAGCAGCGTAGGGCCAGACTCTGGAAACACCATATATTTT
cdr3_aa: CASSVGPDSGNTIYF

cdr3_length: 15
d_call: .
v_call: TRBV27
j_call: TRBJ2-1
clone_size: .
cdr3_nt: TGTGCCAGCACTCGGGGGATGCGGTCCTACAATGAGCAGTTCTTC
cdr3_aa: CASTRGMRSYNEQFF

cdr3_length: 15
d_call: TRBD2
v_call: TRBV6-1
j_call: TRBJ2-4
clone_size: .
cdr3_nt: TGTGCCAGCAGCGGCGGGGGGGGAGCCAAAAACATTCAGTACTTC
cdr3_aa: CASSGGGGAKNIQYF

cdr3_length: 14
d_call: TRBD1
v_call: TRBV19
j_call: TRBJ1-5
clone_size: once
cdr3_nt: TGTACCCCCCGTGGCAGGGGGGGCAGGCAGCCCCAGCATTTT
cdr3_aa: CTPRGRGGRQPQHF

cdr3_length: 17
d_call: .
v_call: TRBV11-2
j_call: TRBJ1-3
clone_size: .
cdr3_nt: TGTGCCAGCAGCTTATCGATCATCAGCCCCCCGAGAAACACCATATATTTT
cdr3_aa: CASSLSIISPPRNTIYF

cdr3_length: 14
d_call: TRBD1
v_call: TRBV7-9
j_call: TRBJ1-1
clone_size: .
cdr3_nt: TGTGCCAGCAGTCGACAGGGGAAGAACACTGAAGCTTTCTTT
cdr3_aa: CASSRQGKNTEAFF

cdr3_length: 12
d_call: .
v_call: TRBV9
j_call: TRBJ2-3
clone_size: .
cdr3_nt: TGTGCCAGCAGCCCGACTCCGGATACGCAGTATTTT
cdr3_aa: CASSPTPDTQYF

cdr3_length: 15
d_call: TRBD1
v_call: TRBV6-5
j_call: TRBJ2-1
clone_size: .
cdr3_nt: TGTGCCAGCAGTCCGGGGACAGGGAGGCGGCCTGAGCAGTTCTTC
cdr3_aa: CASSPGTGRRPEQFF

cdr3_length: 13
d_call: TRBD1
v_call: TRBV4-2
j_call: TRBJ1-2
clone_size: many
cdr3_nt: TGTGCCAGCAGCCCAGTAGACAGGGGTGGCTACACCTTC
cdr3_aa: CASSPVDRGGYTF

cdr3_length: 13
d_call: TRBD1
v_call: TRBV6-1
j_call: TRBJ2-7
clone_size: few
cdr3_nt: TGTGCCAGCAGCGTCGGACAGGGTGGCGAGCAGTACTTC
cdr3_aa: CASSVGQGGEQYF

cdr3_length: 16
d_call: TRBD1
v_call: TRBV19
j_call: TRBJ2-5
clone_size: .
cdr3_nt: TGTGCCAGTAGCTTTACCGGGACAGGGGGACGAGAGACCCAGTACTTC
cdr3_aa: CASSFTGTGGRETQYF

cdr3_length: 13
d_call: .
v_call: TRBV30
j_call: TRBJ1-1
clone_size: .
cdr3_nt: TGTGCCTGGAGTCTCCTCGGGATGGCTGAAGCTTTCTTT
cdr3_aa: CAWSLLGMAEAFF

cdr3_length: 12
d_call: .
v_call: TRBV7-9
j_call: TRBJ1-1
clone_size: .
cdr3_nt: TGTGCCAGCAGCCCCGGGGACTGGCAAGCTTTCTTT
cdr3_aa: CASSPGDWQAFF

cdr3_length: 13
d_call: .
v_call: TRBV7-3
j_call: TRBJ2-1
clone_size: .
cdr3_nt: TGTGCCAGCAGCCCCCCCGGGGTCAATGAGCAGTTCTTC
cdr3_aa: CASSPPGVNEQFF

cdr3_length: 15
d_call: .
v_call: TRBV4-1
j_call: TRBJ2-1
clone_size: .
cdr3_nt: TGCGCCAGCAGCCAAGAGGGGGGGCCCTACAATGAGCAGTTCTTC
cdr3_aa: CASSQEGGPYNEQFF

cdr3_length: 13
d_call: .
v_call: TRBV30
j_call: TRBJ1-3
clone_size: .
cdr3_nt: TGTGCCTGGAGTTGGTTGTCTGGAAACACCATATATTTT
cdr3_aa: CAWSWLSGNTIYF

cdr3_length: 16
d_call: TRBD2
v_call: TRBV27
j_call: TRBJ2-1
clone_size: .
cdr3_nt: TGTGCCAGCAGTTCGTCTAGCGGGGGGGCGTACAATGAGCAGTTCTTC
cdr3_aa: CASSSSSGGAYNEQFF

cdr3_length: 12
d_call: .
v_call: TRBV10-3
j_call: TRBJ2-4
clone_size: .
cdr3_nt: TGTGCCACCCAGAGTTCCAAAAACATTCAGTACTTC
cdr3_aa: CATQSSKNIQYF

cdr3_length: 16
d_call: TRBD2
v_call: TRBV28
j_call: TRBJ2-2
clone_size: once
cdr3_nt: TGTGCCAGCAGTTCTCCCGGGACTAGCTTCACCGGGGAGCTGTTTTTT
cdr3_aa: CASSSPGTSFTGELFF

cdr3_length: 14
d_call: .
v_call: TRBV7-3
j_call: TRBJ2-7
clone_size: many
cdr3_nt: TGTGCCAGCAGCTTATCGGTAATGGGGTTGGAGCAGTACTTC
cdr3_aa: CASSLSVMGLEQYF

cdr3_length: 16
d_call: TRBD1
v_call: TRBV19
j_call: TRBJ1-2
clone_size: .
cdr3_nt: TGTGCCAGTAGTATAACCGGGACAGGGGGCGACTATGGCTACACCTTC
cdr3_aa: CASSITGTGGDYGYTF

cdr3_length: 13
d_call: .
v_call: TRBV7-3
j_call: TRBJ2-1
clone_size: .
cdr3_nt: TGTGCCAGCAGCTTAGAGCCTTACAATGAGCAGTTCTTC
cdr3_aa: CASSLEPYNEQFF

cdr3_length: 16
d_call: TRBD2
v_call: TRBV7-9
j_call: TRBJ2-2
clone_size: .
cdr3_nt: TGTGCCAGCAGCCTCGGTAGCGGGAGAAACACCGGGGAGCTGTTTTTT
cdr3_aa: CASSLGSGRNTGELFF

cdr3_length: 15
d_call: .
v_call: TRBV9
j_call: TRBJ2-1
clone_size: .
cdr3_nt: TGTGCCAGCAGCGTAGCCTGGGGACTCTACAATGAGCAGTTCTTC
cdr3_aa: CASSVAWGLYNEQFF

cdr3_length: 14
d_call: .
v_call: TRBV4-2
j_call: TRBJ2-7
clone_size: few
cdr3_nt: TGTGCCAGCAGCCAAGGTCTAATTACCTACGAGCAGTACTTC
cdr3_aa: CASSQGLITYEQYF

cdr3_length: 12
d_call: .
v_call: TRBV28
j_call: TRBJ1-5
clone_size: .
cdr3_nt: TGTGCCAGCAGTTTAACTCGTCAGCCCCAGCATTTT
cdr3_aa: CASSLTRQPQHF

cdr3_length: 14
d_call: TRBD1
v_call: TRBV19
j_call: TRBJ1-6
clone_size: .
cdr3_nt: TGTGCCAGTAGGGAGACAGGGGGAGGCTCACCCCTCCACTTT
cdr3_aa: CASRETGGGSPLHF

cdr3_length: 13
d_call: .
v_call: TRBV7-8
j_call: TRBJ1-2
clone_size: many
cdr3_nt: TGTGCCAGCAGCTTAGTTGGCATGGGGGGCTACACCTTC
cdr3_aa: CASSLVGMGGYTF

cdr3_length: 15
d_call: .
v_call: TRBV28
j_call: TRBJ2-1
clone_size: .
cdr3_nt: TGTGCCAGCAGTTTAACGGCAGGGTCCAACAATGAGCAGTTCTTC
cdr3_aa: CASSLTAGSNNEQFF

cdr3_length: 12
d_call: .
v_call: TRBV27
j_call: TRBJ1-2
clone_size: .
cdr3_nt: TGTGCCAGCAGTATCGCGGGGTATGGCTACACCTTC
cdr3_aa: CASSIAGYGYTF

cdr3_length: 19
d_call: TRBD2
v_call: TRBV6-1
j_call: TRBJ2-4
clone_size: once
cdr3_nt: TGTGCCAGCAGTGAAGGGACTAGCGGGGCGCTTGGGGCCAAAAACATTCAGTACTTC
cdr3_aa: CASSEGTSGALGAKNIQYF

cdr3_length: 12
d_call: TRBD1
v_call: TRBV2
j_call: TRBJ1-4
clone_size: .
cdr3_nt: TGTGCCGCAGGGGGGGCATTTGAAAAACTGTTTTTT
cdr3_aa: CAAGGAFEKLFF

cdr3_length: 16
d_call: .
v_call: TRBV4-3
j_call: TRBJ2-3
clone_size: .
cdr3_nt: TGCGCCAGCAGCCAAGAAGGGGGTCGGGGGACAGATACGCAGTATTTT
cdr3_aa: CASSQEGGRGTDTQYF

cdr3_length: 14
d_call: .
v_call: TRBV18
j_call: TRBJ1-5
clone_size: .
cdr3_nt: TGTGCCAGCTCACCAGAGAATAGCAATCAGCCCCAGCATTTT
cdr3_aa: CASSPENSNQPQHF

cdr3_length: 14
d_call: .
v_call: TRBV5-1
j_call: TRBJ2-1
clone_size: once
cdr3_nt: TGCGCCAGCTTCAGGCCCGAGTCCTACAATGAGCAGTTCTTC
cdr3_aa: CASFRPESYNEQFF

cdr3_length: 14
d_call: TRBD2
v_call: TRBV6-1
j_call: TRBJ2-3
clone_size: .
cdr3_nt: TGTGCCAGCCTTGACGGGGGGGGCACAGATACGCAGTATTTT
cdr3_aa: CASLDGGGTDTQYF

cdr3_length: 14
d_call: .
v_call: TRBV4-3
j_call: TRBJ2-7
clone_size: .
cdr3_nt: TGCGCCAGCAGCCAAGAGAGAAGGGGCGACGAGCAGTACTTC
cdr3_aa: CASSQERRGDEQYF

cdr3_length: 15
d_call: TRBD2
v_call: TRBV7-6
j_call: TRBJ2-1
clone_size: once
cdr3_nt: TGTGCCAGCAGCTTAGTGGCGGGACTATACAATGAGCAGTTCTTC
cdr3_aa: CASSLVAGLYNEQFF

cdr3_length: 18
d_call: .
v_call: TRBV9
j_call: TRBJ1-3
clone_size: .
cdr3_nt: TGTGCCAGCAGCGTAGCCGGGGGTCCCGTTTTCTCTGGAAACACCATATATTTT
cdr3_aa: CASSVAGGPVFSGNTIYF